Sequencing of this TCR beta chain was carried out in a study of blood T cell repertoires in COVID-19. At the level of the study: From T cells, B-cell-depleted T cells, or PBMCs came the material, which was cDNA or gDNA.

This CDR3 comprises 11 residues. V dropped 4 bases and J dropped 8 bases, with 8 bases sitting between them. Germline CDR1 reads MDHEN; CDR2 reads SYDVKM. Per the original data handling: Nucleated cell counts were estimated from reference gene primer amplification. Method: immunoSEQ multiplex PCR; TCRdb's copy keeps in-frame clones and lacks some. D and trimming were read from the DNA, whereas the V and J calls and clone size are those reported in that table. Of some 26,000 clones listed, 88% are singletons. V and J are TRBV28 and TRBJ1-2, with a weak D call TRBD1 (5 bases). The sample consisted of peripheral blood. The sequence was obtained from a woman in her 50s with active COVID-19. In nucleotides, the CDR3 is TGTGCCAGCAGTTCAGGGCGAGGCTACACCTTC. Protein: CASSSGRGYTF.